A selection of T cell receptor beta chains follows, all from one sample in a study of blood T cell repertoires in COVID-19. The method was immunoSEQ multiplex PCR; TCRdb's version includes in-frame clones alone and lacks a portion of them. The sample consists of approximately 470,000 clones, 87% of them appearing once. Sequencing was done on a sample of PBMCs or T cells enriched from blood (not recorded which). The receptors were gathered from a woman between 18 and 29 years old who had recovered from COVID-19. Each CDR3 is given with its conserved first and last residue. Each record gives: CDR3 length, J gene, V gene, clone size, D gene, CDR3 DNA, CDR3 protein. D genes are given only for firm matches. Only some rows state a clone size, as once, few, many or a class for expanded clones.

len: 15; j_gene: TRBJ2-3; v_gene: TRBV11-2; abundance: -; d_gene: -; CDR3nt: TGTGCCAGCAGCACGGGGACACCTAGCACAGATACGCAGTATTTT; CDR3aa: CASSTGTPSTDTQYF
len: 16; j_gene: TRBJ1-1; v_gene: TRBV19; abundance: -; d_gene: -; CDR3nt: TGTGCCAGTAGTCGGGACACCGAGAGGAGGAACACTGAAGCTTTCTTT; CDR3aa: CASSRDTERRNTEAFF
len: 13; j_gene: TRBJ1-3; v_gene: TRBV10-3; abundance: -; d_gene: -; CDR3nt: TGTGCCTCGCAGGCGCAATCTGGAAACACCATATATTTT; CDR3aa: CASQAQSGNTIYF
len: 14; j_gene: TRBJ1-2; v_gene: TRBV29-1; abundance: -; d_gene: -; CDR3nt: TGCAGCGTTAGCGAAATGGCCGGGGGTTCTGGCTACACCTTC; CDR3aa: CSVSEMAGGSGYTF
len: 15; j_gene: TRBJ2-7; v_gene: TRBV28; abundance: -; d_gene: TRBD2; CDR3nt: TGTGCCAGCAGTTTATCCGGGGGGGGAGGGTACGAGCAGTACTTC; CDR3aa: CASSLSGGGGYEQYF
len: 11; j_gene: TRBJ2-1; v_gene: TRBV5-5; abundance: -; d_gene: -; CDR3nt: TGTGCCAGCAGCTTGTTCGATGAGCAGTTCTTC; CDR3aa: CASSLFDEQFF
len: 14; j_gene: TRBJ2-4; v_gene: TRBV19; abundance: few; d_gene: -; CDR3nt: TGTGCCAGTAGCCGGAGGGCGGCGGAAAACATTCAGTACTTC; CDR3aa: CASSRRAAENIQYF
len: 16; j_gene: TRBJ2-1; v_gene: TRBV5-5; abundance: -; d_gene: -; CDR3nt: TGTGCCAGCAGCTTCTCCGTGGACGGGGGATACAATGAGCAGTTCTTC; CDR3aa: CASSFSVDGGYNEQFF
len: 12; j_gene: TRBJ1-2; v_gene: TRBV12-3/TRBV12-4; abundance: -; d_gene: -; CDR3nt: TGTGCCAGCAGTTTAGGGACTGAGGGCTACACCTTC; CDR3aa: CASSLGTEGYTF
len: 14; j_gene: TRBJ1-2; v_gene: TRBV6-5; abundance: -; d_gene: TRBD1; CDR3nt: TGTGCCAGCAGTTACTCGACAGGGCAGGGTGGCTACACCTTC; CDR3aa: CASSYSTGQGGYTF
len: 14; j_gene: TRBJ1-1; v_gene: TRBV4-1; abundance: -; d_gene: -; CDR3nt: TGCGCCAGCAGCCAAGATTCTGGGAGGTTTGAGGCTTTCTTT; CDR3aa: CASSQDSGRFEAFF
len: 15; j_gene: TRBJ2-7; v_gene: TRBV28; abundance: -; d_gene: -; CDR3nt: TGTGCCAGCAGTTCTCCGGGGACTGCCGCTACTGAGCAGTACTTC; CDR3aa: CASSSPGTAATEQYF
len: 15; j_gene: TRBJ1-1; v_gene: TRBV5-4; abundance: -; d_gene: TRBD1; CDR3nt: TGTGCCAGCAGCTTGGTGGGACAGGGGAACACTGAAGCTTTCTTT; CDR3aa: CASSLVGQGNTEAFF
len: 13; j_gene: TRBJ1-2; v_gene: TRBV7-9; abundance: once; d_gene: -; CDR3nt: TGTGCCACAGGAGAACAGGGAGACTATGGCTACACCTTC; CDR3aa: CATGEQGDYGYTF
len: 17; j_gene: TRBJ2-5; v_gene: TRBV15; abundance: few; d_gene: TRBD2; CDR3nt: TGTGCCACCAGCAGAGATCACACTAGCGGGGGGCAAGAGACCCAGTACTTC; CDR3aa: CATSRDHTSGGQETQYF
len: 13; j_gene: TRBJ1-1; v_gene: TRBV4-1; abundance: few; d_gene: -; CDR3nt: TGCGCCAGCAGCCGAACAGGGTTGGCTGAAGCTTTCTTT; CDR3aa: CASSRTGLAEAFF
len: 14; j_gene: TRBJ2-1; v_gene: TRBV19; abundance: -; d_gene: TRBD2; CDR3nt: TGTGCCAGTGAAAGCGGGGCTACCTACAATGAGCAGTTCTTC; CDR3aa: CASESGATYNEQFF
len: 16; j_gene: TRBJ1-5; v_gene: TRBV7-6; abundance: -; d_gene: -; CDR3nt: TGTGCCAGCAGCTTAGATCCGGGCAGGGATGGTCAGCCCCAGCATTTT; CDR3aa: CASSLDPGRDGQPQHF
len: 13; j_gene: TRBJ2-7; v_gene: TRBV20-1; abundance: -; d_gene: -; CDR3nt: TGCAGTGCTAGTGGTGAGGGCAACTACGAGCAGTACTTC; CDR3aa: CSASGEGNYEQYF
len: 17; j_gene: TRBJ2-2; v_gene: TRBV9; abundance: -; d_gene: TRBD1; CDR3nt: TGTGCCAGCAGCGTAGCCAGTAAACAGGGGGCCGACGGGGAGCTGTTTTTT; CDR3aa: CASSVASKQGADGELFF
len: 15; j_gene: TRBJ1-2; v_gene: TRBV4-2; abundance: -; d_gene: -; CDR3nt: TGTGCCAGCAGCCAAGTGGAGTCAGGGATCCGTGGCTACACCTTC; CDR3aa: CASSQVESGIRGYTF
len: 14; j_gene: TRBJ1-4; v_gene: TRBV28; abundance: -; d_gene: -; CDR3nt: TGTGCCAGCGGGACATCGGACCAGAATGAAAAACTGTTTTTT; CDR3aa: CASGTSDQNEKLFF
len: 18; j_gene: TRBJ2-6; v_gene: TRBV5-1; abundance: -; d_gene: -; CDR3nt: TGCGCCAGCAGCCCAGGAGGGGTCGTTCGTTCTGGGGCCAACGTCCTGACTTTC; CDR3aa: CASSPGGVVRSGANVLTF
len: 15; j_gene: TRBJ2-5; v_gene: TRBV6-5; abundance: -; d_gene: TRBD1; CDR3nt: TGTGCCAGCAGTACCACAGACAGGGGGCAAGAGACCCAGTACTTC; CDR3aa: CASSTTDRGQETQYF
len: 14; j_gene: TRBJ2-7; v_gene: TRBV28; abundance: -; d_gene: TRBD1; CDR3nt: TGTGCCAGCAGTTCCTCTAACGGACAGGAAGGGGGATACTTC; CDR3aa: CASSSSNGQEGGYF
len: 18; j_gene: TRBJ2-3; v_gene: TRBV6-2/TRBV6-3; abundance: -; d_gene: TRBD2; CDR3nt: TGTGCCAGCAGTCCCACGACTAGCGGGGGGCCTAGCACAGATACGCAGTATTTT; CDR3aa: CASSPTTSGGPSTDTQYF
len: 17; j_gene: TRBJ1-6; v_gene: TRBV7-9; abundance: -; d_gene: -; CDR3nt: TGTGCCAGCAGCTTCGTTCGGTACGAACAGGAAAGTTCACCCCTCCACTTT; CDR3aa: CASSFVRYEQESSPLHF
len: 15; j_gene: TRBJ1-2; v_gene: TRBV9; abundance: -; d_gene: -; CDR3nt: TGTGCCAGCAGCGTAGCCCAGATCCCAAGCTATGGCTACACCTTC; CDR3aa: CASSVAQIPSYGYTF
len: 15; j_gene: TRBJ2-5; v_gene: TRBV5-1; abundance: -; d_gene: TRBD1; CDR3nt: TGCGCCAGCAGCTTGGGGGACAGGGTAGGAAAGACCCAGTACTTC; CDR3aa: CASSLGDRVGKTQYF
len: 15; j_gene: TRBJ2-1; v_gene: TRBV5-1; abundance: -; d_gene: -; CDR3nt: TGCGCCAGCAGCGTCGGAGGGGCCCTCGACAATGAGCAGTTCTTC; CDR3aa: CASSVGGALDNEQFF
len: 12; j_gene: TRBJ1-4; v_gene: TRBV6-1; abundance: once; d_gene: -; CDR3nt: TGTGCCAGCAGTGACCAGAGGGAAAAACTGTTTTTT; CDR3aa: CASSDQREKLFF
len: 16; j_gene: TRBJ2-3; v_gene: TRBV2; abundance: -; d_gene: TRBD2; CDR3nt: TGTGCCAGCAGTGGGACTAGCGGGGGAGGCGGAGATACGCAGTATTTT; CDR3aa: CASSGTSGGGGDTQYF
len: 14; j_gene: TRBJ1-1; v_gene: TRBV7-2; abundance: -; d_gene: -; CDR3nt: TGTGCCAGCAGCTTATCCCAGGGAATGACTGAAGCTTTCTTT; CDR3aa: CASSLSQGMTEAFF
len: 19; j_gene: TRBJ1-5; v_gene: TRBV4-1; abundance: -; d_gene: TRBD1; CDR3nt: TGCGCCAGCAGCCAAGATATTACAGGGGGCGTAGGAAGCAATCAGCCCCAGCATTTT; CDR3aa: CASSQDITGGVGSNQPQHF
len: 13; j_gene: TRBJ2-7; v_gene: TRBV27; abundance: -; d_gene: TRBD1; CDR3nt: TGTGCCAGCAGTTTCGGACAGGTCTACGAGCAGTACTTC; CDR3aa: CASSFGQVYEQYF
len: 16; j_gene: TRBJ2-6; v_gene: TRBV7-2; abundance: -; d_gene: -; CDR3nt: TGTGCCAGCAGCTTAGTTTACACAGGTGGGGCCAACGTCCTGACTTTC; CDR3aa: CASSLVYTGGANVLTF
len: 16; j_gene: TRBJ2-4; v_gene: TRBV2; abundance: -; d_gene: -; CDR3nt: TGTGCCAGCACCAGGGGCCCAACGGTAGCCAAAAACATTCAGTACTTC; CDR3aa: CASTRGPTVAKNIQYF
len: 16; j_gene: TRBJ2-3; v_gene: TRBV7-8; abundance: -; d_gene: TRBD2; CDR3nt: TGTGCCAGCAGCCCCAATAGCGGGGCCTTCACAGATACGCAGTATTTT; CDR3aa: CASSPNSGAFTDTQYF
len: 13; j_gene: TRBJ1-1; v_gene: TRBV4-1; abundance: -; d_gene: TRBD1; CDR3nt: TGCGCCAGCAGAGGCACAGGGGCCCCTGAAGCTTTCTTT; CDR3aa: CASRGTGAPEAFF
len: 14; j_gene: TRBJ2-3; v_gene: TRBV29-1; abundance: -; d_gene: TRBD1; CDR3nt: TGCAGCGCCGGGGACAGGGTGGTCACAGATACGCAGTATTTT; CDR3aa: CSAGDRVVTDTQYF
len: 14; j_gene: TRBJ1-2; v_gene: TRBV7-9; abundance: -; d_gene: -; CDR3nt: TGTGCCAGCAGCTTAGTCTGGTCAGGGGATGGCTACACCTTC; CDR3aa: CASSLVWSGDGYTF
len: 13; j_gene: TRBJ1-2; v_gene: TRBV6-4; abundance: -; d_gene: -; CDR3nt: TGTGCCAGCAGTGACGTGATCAACATCGGCTACACCTTC; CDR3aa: CASSDVINIGYTF
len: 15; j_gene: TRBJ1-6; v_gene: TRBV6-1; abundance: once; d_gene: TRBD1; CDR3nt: TGTGCCAGCAGTGAGCTACAGGGGGTCGGTTCACCCCTCCACTTT; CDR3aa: CASSELQGVGSPLHF
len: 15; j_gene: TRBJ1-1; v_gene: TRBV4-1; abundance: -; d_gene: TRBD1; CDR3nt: TGCGCCAGCAGCCAAGGCGACAGGGATGGGACTGAAGCTTTCTTT; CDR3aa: CASSQGDRDGTEAFF
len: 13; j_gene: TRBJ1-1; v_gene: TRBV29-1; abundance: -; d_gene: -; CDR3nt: TGCAGCGTTGGACAGATAATGAACACTGAAGCTTTCTTT; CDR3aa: CSVGQIMNTEAFF